The next 17 T cell receptor beta chains were all read from a single sample in a study of cytomegalovirus exposure and HLA in healthy donors. The PCR employed 60 Vbeta primers together with 13 Jbeta primers. Clones were read by immunoSEQ multiplex PCR, and TCRdb kept only the in-frame ones, dropping some. Here the sample spans under 150,000 clones, 60% to 80% being singletons. Specimen: PBMCs. Every receptor here comes from a male donor in good health and CMV-seronegative.

This chain links TRBV4-3 with TRBJ2-1; TRBD2 agrees at 10 bases. CDR3 size: 15 residues. Germline assignment: CDR1 LGHNA and CDR2 YSLEER. The V gene end was trimmed by 4 bases and the J gene end by 7 bases; junction bases not matched to a gene: 7. The CDR3 region has the DNA TGCGCCAGCAGCCTAGCGGGGGGAGGGAAAAATGAGCAGTTCTTC. The encoded protein is CASSLAGGGKNEQFF.

CDR3 protein: CASSGQRNTIYF. DNA for the CDR3: TGTGCCAGCAGTGGGCAGAGAAACACCATATATTTT. The rearrangement uses TRBV28 and TRBJ1-3; no firm D call. Trimming took off 5 bases at V and 5 bases at J, with 7 bases between the two ends. Germline CDR1 reads MDHEN; CDR2 reads SYDVKM. This CDR3 spans 12 amino acids. The whole variable domain, filled in from reference TRBV28 and TRBJ1-3, reads DVKVTQSSRYLVKRTGEKVFLECVQDMDHENMFWYRQDPGLGLRLIYFSYDVKMKEKGDIPEGYSVSREKKERFSLILESASTNQTSMYLCASSGQRNTIYFGEGSWLTVV.

V and J are TRBV5-4 and TRBJ2-7, with D possibly being TRBD1 (6 bases). The germline CDR1 and CDR2 sequences are SGHNT and YYREEE (reference sequence). The germline V and J ends were trimmed by 0 bases and 2 bases, with 12 bases remaining between them. This CDR3 has 15 residues. The CDR3, as DNA: TGTGCCAGCAGCTTGGGGGGGCCAAGCGCCTACGAGCAGTACTTC. Translating gives CASSLGGPSAYEQYF.

This clone was seen a few times. This chain joins TRBV27 and TRBJ2-3, with TRBD2 matching 9 bases. CDR1 and CDR2 (germline): MNHEY, SMNVEV (reference sequence). V dropped 2 bases and J dropped 3; count of bases not matched to a gene: 6. This CDR3 has 16 residues. CDR3 DNA: TGTGCCAGCAGTTTAAAGAGCGGGGGGAGGACAGATACGCAGTATTTT. Translating gives CASSLKSGGRTDTQYF.

The CDR3 is CASSEASGGQDEQYF. CDR3 coding DNA: TGTGCCAGCAGTGAGGCTTCAGGGGGCCAGGACGAGCAGTACTTC. The chain employs TRBV2 and TRBJ2-7; 8 bases match TRBD1. CDR1 is SNHLY and CDR2 is FYNNEI in the germline V gene. Germline trimming cut 3 bases from V and 5 bases from J; bases unmatched to any gene: 9. The CDR3 covers 15 residues.

The chain uses TRBV7-2 and TRBJ1-3, with unresolved D. The CDR3 covers 17 residues. Trimming removed 1 base at V and 2 bases at J, with 15 bases between. From germline, CDR1 is SGHTA and CDR2 FQGNSA. The CDR3 nucleotides are TGTGCCAGCAGCTTAGGGGTGGCGGATCGGGCTGGAAACACCATATATTTT. It encodes CASSLGVADRAGNTIYF.

The V call is TRBV30, the J call TRBJ2-7, with TRBD1 identical over 7 bases. Germline V gene data show CDR1 as GTSNPN and CDR2 as SVGIG (reference sequence). The CDR3 is made up of 15 amino acids. The J segment lost 4 bases and the V segment lost 4 bases, leaving 13 bases of the junction unmatched. The CDR3 DNA is TGTGCCTGGACCACAAACACCAAGGGGGCTTACGAGCAGTACTTC. It specifies CAWTTNTKGAYEQYF.

The sample holds one count of this clone. The V call is TRBV6-1, the J call TRBJ1-1; D unclear. V was cut by 2 bases and J by 4 bases, with 11 bases left in between. Germline V lookup: CDR1 MNHNS, CDR2 SASEGT. CDR3 length: 14 amino acids. The CDR3 here is CASSETFGGTEAFF. The CDR3 coding sequence is TGTGCCAGCAGTGAAACCTTCGGCGGCACTGAAGCTTTCTTT.

The chain recombines TRBV6-5 with TRBJ1-2; TRBD1 aligns across 8 bases. Germline V gene lookup returns CDR1 MNHEY and CDR2 SVGAGI. The CDR3 runs 15 residues. V shed 0 bases and J 2 bases; nucleotides not matched to a gene: 2. CDR3 amino acids: CASSYSGQGNYGYTF. CDR3 nucleotide sequence: TGTGCCAGCAGTTACTCCGGACAGGGAAACTATGGCTACACCTTC.

The chain uses TRBV10-3 and TRBJ2-7, with TRBD2 matching 7 bases. The CDR3 is 13 amino acids. V was pared by 7 bases and J by 5 bases, with 8 bases of the junction left unmatched. Germline CDR1 reads ENHRY; CDR2 reads SYGVKD. Here the CDR3 reads CAINTGRGDEQYF. CDR3 nucleotides: TGTGCCATCAATACAGGTCGGGGGGACGAGCAGTACTTC.

The chain links TRBV19 to TRBJ2-7; possibly TRBD2 for D (5 bases). Germline V gene data show CDR1 as LNHDA and CDR2 as SQIVND (reference sequence). The CDR3 is made up of 13 amino acids. Trimming removed 5 bases at V and 5 bases at J, with 13 bases between. CDR3 DNA: TGTGCCAGTAGTCGAGGGCACCGGAACGAGCAGTACTTC. Its protein is CASSRGHRNEQYF. Complete variable domain (other parts from reference TRBV19 and TRBJ2-7): DGGITQSPKYLFRKEGQNVTLSCEQNLNHDAMYWYRQDPGQGLRLIYYSQIVNDFQKGDIAEGYSVSREKKESFPLTVTSAQKNPTAFYLCASSRGHRNEQYFGPGTRLTVT.

The chain combines TRBV29-1 with TRBJ2-3; maybe TRBD2 (6 bases). The CDR3 sequence is 16 residues long. Per germline, CDR1 SQVTM and CDR2 ANQGSEA. Trimming stripped 4 bases from V and 3 bases from J, with 20 bases between. The CDR3 nucleotides are TGCAGCGTTGCCGGGACGCCAAACGGAGGGACAGATACGCAGTATTTT. Protein: CSVAGTPNGGTDTQYF.

The J gene is TRBJ1-6, the V gene TRBV19; 7 bases line up with TRBD1. The CDR3 consists of 13 residues. Trimming cost V 7 bases and J 11 bases; bases outside gene matches: 8. Germline loops: CDR1 LNHDA, CDR2 SQIVND (reference sequence). The CDR3 spells CASTQTGVTPLHF. CDR3 in DNA: TGTGCCAGTACCCAAACAGGGGTGACACCCCTCCACTTT.

This clone has more than one count but fewer than ten. This chain connects TRBV30 to TRBJ1-1; D unresolved. Germline V CDR1 and CDR2: GTSNPN, SVGIG (reference sequence). There are 13 residues in the CDR3. Trimming stripped 2 bases from V and 5 bases from J, with 12 bases between. The CDR3 DNA reads as TGTGCCTGGAGTCCACCCCGGTGGACTGAAGCTTTCTTT. As protein: CAWSPPRWTEAFF.

The rearrangement joins TRBV6-5 to TRBJ1-2; the D gene is possibly TRBD1 (6 bases). Trimming took 6 bases from V and 3 from J, leaving 17 bases between them. The CDR3 has 15 amino acids. CDR1 is MNHEY, CDR2 SVGAGI, per germline. The CDR3 DNA follows: TGTGCCAGCAGGCCTCTAGGGGGTCGAGACTATGGCTACACCTTC. Translation gives CASRPLGGRDYGYTF.

This clone was picked up a small number of times. V gene TRBV6-1 combines with J gene TRBJ2-5; TRBD2 might be the D (6 bases). Judging by the DNA end, TRBJ2-7 fits better; the J call may be wrong. In germline, CDR1 is MNHNS, CDR2 SASEGT. The CDR3 runs to 14 residues. The CDR3 here is CASSDGGWSYEQYF. CDR3 nucleotide sequence: TGTGCCAGCAGTGACGGGGGATGGTCCTACGAGCAGTACTTC.

The J gene is TRBJ1-3, the V gene TRBV5-1, with 7 positions matching TRBD1. CDR1 SGHRS and CDR2 YFSETQ come from the germline V gene. The CDR3 loop spans 17 amino acids. V dropped 0 bases and J dropped 0; count of bases not matched to a gene: 6. The CDR3 bases are TGCGCCAGCAGCTTGGTTGGGACAGCCTCCTCTGGAAACACCATATATTTT. This sequence encodes CASSLVGTASSGNTIYF.